The 30 T cell receptor beta chains listed next were all sequenced from one sample in a study of graft-versus-host responses after intestinal transplantation. TCRdb's copy holds only in-frame clones and misses some; the assay was immunoSEQ multiplex PCR. Among some 100,000 clones listed, over 75% were seen once. No antigen is known for these receptors. The sample was unstimulated CD4+ T cells sorted from spleen or lymph node cells, taken before transplant. These receptors all stem from a human donor who was the organ donor for an intestinal transplant.

This clone was seen more than once but under ten times. CDR3 amino acids: CATSSKTGGQPQHF. The CDR3 bases are TGTGCCACCAGCTCTAAGACCGGGGGCCAGCCCCAGCATTTT. V usage is TRBV15 and J usage is TRBJ1-5; D perhaps matches TRBD1 (6 bases). The ends were cut back, 5 bases at V and 7 bases at J, with 15 bases in the middle. Germline V gene sequence: CDR1 LNHNV, CDR2 YYDKDF (reference sequence). The CDR3 is made up of 14 amino acids.

The J gene is TRBJ1-1, the V gene TRBV5-1; D is uncertain. V was trimmed by 0 bases and J by 2 bases, leaving 5 bases between them. This CDR3 contains 13 residues. Germline CDR1 SGHRS, CDR2 YFSETQ. The CDR3 protein is CASSLDINTEAFF. The DNA of the CDR3 is TGCGCCAGCAGCTTGGACATTAACACTGAAGCTTTCTTT. Based on the CDR3 plus reference TRBV5-1 and TRBJ1-1, the full variable domain is KAGVTQTPRYLIKTRGQQVTLSCSPISGHRSVSWYQQTPGQGLQFLFEYFSETQRNKGNFPGRFSGRQFSNSRSEMNVSTLELGDSALYLCASSLDINTEAFFGQGTRLTVV.

The chain employs TRBV28 and TRBJ2-5; TRBD1 matches at 7 bases. This CDR3 comprises 15 residues. Germline V gene data show CDR1 as MDHEN and CDR2 as SYDVKM. The V segment lost 2 bases and the J segment 2 bases; nucleotides outside the gene matches: 5. DNA of the CDR3: TGTGCCAGCAGTTTAAGGGGGCGATCACAAGAGACCCAGTACTTC. Its translation is CASSLRGRSQETQYF.

The chain has TRBV6-6 and TRBJ2-1; 8 bases map to TRBD2. The germline gives CDR1 MNHNY, CDR2 SVGAGI (reference sequence). The CDR3 runs 16 residues. V shed 0 bases, J shed 1 base, and the junction held 2 bases outside the gene matches. CDR3 in DNA: TGTGCCAGCAGTTACTCCGGGGGGGCGTCCTACAATGAGCAGTTCTTC. Amino acid sequence: CASSYSGGASYNEQFF.

This clone showed up just a few times. The chain is built from TRBV19 and TRBJ2-1, with TRBD1 matching 8 bases. This CDR3 has 15 residues. Germline lookup yields CDR1 LNHDA and CDR2 SQIVND (reference sequence). J gave up 2 bases and V 5 bases, and 5 bases lay outside the gene matches. Written as DNA, the CDR3 is TGTGCCAGTAGTCCTGACAGGGGACCCTACAATGAGCAGTTCTTC. Translated, it gives CASSPDRGPYNEQFF.

The CDR3 DNA reads TGTGCCAGCAGTTCCCTGGGTGGCTATGGCTACACCTTC. Translating it yields CASSSLGGYGYTF. The chain uses TRBV27 and TRBJ1-2; D unresolved. The CDR3 is 13 amino acids. Germline assignment: CDR1 MNHEY and CDR2 SMNVEV (reference sequence). Trimming shortened V by 4 bases and J by 4 bases, and 10 bases separated the two germline ends.

The V call is TRBV5-8, the J call TRBJ1-5; D gene ambiguous. The CDR3 has 16 residues. Germline assignment: CDR1 SGHTS and CDR2 YDEGEE. V was trimmed by 6 bases and J by 0 bases, leaving 16 bases between them. CDR3 loop: CASIPRGWYSNQPQHF. For the CDR3, the DNA is TGTGCCAGCATCCCCCGTGGGTGGTATAGCAATCAGCCCCAGCATTTT.

The V gene is TRBV4-1, the J gene TRBJ1-5; D is unresolved. Between the trimmed V and J ends, which lost 1 base and 3 bases, there was a span of 4 bases. The CDR3 has 13 residues. CDR1 and CDR2 (germline): MGHRA, YSYEKL. Here the CDR3 reads CASSQGFNQPQHF. CDR3 in DNA: TGCGCCAGCAGCCAAGGATTCAATCAGCCCCAGCATTTT.

The J gene is TRBJ2-2, the V gene TRBV19; TRBD1 or TRBD2 may be the D gene (5 bases each). CDR3 length: 14 residues. The V end lost 3 bases, the J end lost 3 bases, and 8 bases lay between the germline ends. Germline loops: CDR1 LNHDA, CDR2 SQIVND (reference sequence). The CDR3 is CASSIGTYTGELFF. CDR3 coding DNA: TGTGCCAGTAGTATTGGGACGTACACCGGGGAGCTGTTTTTT.

The rearrangement uses TRBV11-2 and TRBJ2-3, with D hard to call. CDR3 length: 15 amino acids. V lost 5 bases and J 4 bases, leaving 16 bases between the germline ends. Germline values: CDR1 SGHAT, CDR2 FQNNGV. The CDR3 is CASSPRTSTPDTQYF. The CDR3, as DNA: TGTGCCAGCAGCCCTCGGACGAGCACCCCAGATACGCAGTATTTT.

The chain links TRBV15 to TRBJ1-5, with a tentative D call TRBD1 (6 bases). V lost 3 bases and J 3 bases, leaving 12 bases between the germline ends. The CDR3 covers 15 residues. Germline V lookup: CDR1 LNHNV, CDR2 YYDKDF (reference sequence). The CDR3 reads CATSSSDRSNQPQHF. The CDR3 DNA reads as TGTGCCACCAGCAGTTCCGACAGGTCCAATCAGCCCCAGCATTTT.

The J gene is TRBJ1-4, the V gene TRBV5-5; a possible D gene is TRBD1 (5 bases). Germline V gene data show CDR1 as SGHKS and CDR2 as YYEKEE (reference sequence). The CDR3 is made up of 14 amino acids. Trimming pared 8 bases from V and 4 bases from J, leaving 15 bases between. CDR3 nucleotide sequence: TGTGCCAGTAGCACGAGACAGATTAATGAAAAACTGTTTTTT. Translated, it gives CASSTRQINEKLFF.

The V and J genes are TRBV30 and TRBJ1-2; D is uncertain. Trimming took off 1 base at V and 9 bases at J, with 15 bases between the two ends. This CDR3 contains 13 residues. Germline CDR1 is GTSNPN and CDR2 is SVGIG (reference sequence). CDR3 in amino acids: CAWSEGRLTSYTF. The CDR3 nucleotides are TGTGCCTGGAGTGAAGGTCGACTAACTAGCTACACCTTC.

CDR3 DNA: TGCACCAGCGCTCCCCAGGGGCCGCGTTTAAGACACCGCAATCAGCCCCAGCATTTT. It codes for CTSAPQGPRLRHRNQPQHF. J is TRBJ1-5 and V is TRBV1; the D call TRBD1 from the table was never checked on the DNA. TRBV1 is labeled a pseudogene. This CDR3 has 19 amino acids.

This chain joins TRBV28 and TRBJ1-5; D is ambiguous. The CDR3 runs to 11 residues. Per the germline V gene, CDR1 is MDHEN and CDR2 is SYDVKM. Trimming took 8 bases from V and 3 from J, leaving 5 bases between them. The CDR3 sequence: CASCSNQPQHF. CDR3 bases: TGTGCCAGCTGTTCCAATCAGCCCCAGCATTTT.

The V and J genes are TRBV6-1 and TRBJ2-4; D perhaps matches TRBD1 (5 bases). Germline CDR1 MNHNS, CDR2 SASEGT. CDR3 size: 16 residues. The ends were cut back, 3 bases at V and 8 bases at J, with 20 bases in the middle. CDR3 sequence: CASSDDPQRGSDIQYF. The CDR3 DNA reads TGTGCCAGCAGTGATGATCCTCAAAGGGGTTCAGACATTCAGTACTTC.

The gene calls are TRBV7-2 and TRBJ2-7; no reliable D call. V lost 1 base and J lost 2, with 6 bases in between. The length of the CDR3 is 13 residues. The germline gives CDR1 SGHTA, CDR2 FQGNSA. CDR3 bases: TGTGCCAGCAGCTTAGGGGCCCCCTACGAGCAGTACTTC. It translates to CASSLGAPYEQYF.

This clone has a single count. The J gene is TRBJ2-5, the V gene TRBV28; 8 positions agree with TRBD1. The CDR3 covers 18 residues. The V gene's germline CDR1 is MDHEN and CDR2 SYDVKM. The V gene end was trimmed by 4 bases and the J gene end by 5 bases; junction bases not matched to a gene: 18. The chain's CDR3 is CASSSTKKTGDIRETQYF. In nucleotides, the CDR3 is TGTGCCAGCAGTTCCACTAAAAAGACAGGGGATATACGGGAGACCCAGTACTTC.

The chain couples TRBV21-1 to TRBJ1-2; TRBD1 reflects the table's D call only, with no check against the DNA. TRBV21-1 is reported as a pseudogene. This CDR3 is built from 16 residues. The CDR3 DNA reads TGTGCCAGCAGCAAAGAGTTGGACAGGGGGCTCTGTGGCTACACCTTC. This translates into CASSKELDRGLCGYTF.

The J gene is TRBJ1-6, the V gene TRBV30; 8 bases match TRBD1. This CDR3 has 13 residues. The V segment lost 3 bases and the J segment 7 bases; nucleotides outside the gene matches: 2. Germline V gives CDR1 GTSNPN, CDR2 SVGIG (reference sequence). The CDR3 loop reads CAWRGQENSPLHF. CDR3 bases: TGTGCCTGGAGGGGACAGGAAAATTCACCCCTCCACTTT.

The genes are TRBV6-5 and TRBJ2-3, with D perhaps TRBD1 (5 bases). Germline CDR1 is MNHEY and CDR2 is SVGAGI. This CDR3 is built from 14 residues. With 9 bases removed from V and 0 bases from J, the gap between germline ends came to 13 bases. The CDR3 here is CASRTSPSTDTQYF. CDR3 bases: TGTGCCAGTAGGACATCACCTAGCACAGATACGCAGTATTTT.

V gene TRBV5-4 combines with J gene TRBJ2-7; a weak D match, TRBD2 (8 bases). The V gene lost 4 bases and the J gene lost 9 bases, with 35 bases spanning the gap. Germline CDR1 and CDR2: SGHNT and YYREEE (reference sequence). CDR3 length equals 19 residues. In DNA, the CDR3 is TGTGCCAGCAGCACTACGGGAGGGACAGACCTATCTCATCTAGTCGGGCAGTACTTC. It encodes CASSTTGGTDLSHLVGQYF. The whole variable domain, filled in from reference TRBV5-4 and TRBJ2-7, reads ETGVTQSPTHLIKTRGQQVTLRCSSQSGHNTVSWYQQALGQGPQFIFQYYREEENGRGNFPPRFSGLQFPNYSSELNVNALELDDSALYLCASSTTGGTDLSHLVGQYFGPGTRLTVT.

This clone was detected only once. This chain links TRBV5-1 with TRBJ2-7, with a tentative D call TRBD1 (5 bases). The ends were cut back, 1 base at V and 3 bases at J, with 14 bases in the middle. The CDR3 is 15 residues long. CDR1 is SGHRS, CDR2 YFSETQ, per germline. CDR3 amino acids: CASSLLAGQRYEQYF. For the CDR3, the DNA is TGCGCCAGCAGCTTGTTGGCTGGACAACGCTACGAGCAGTACTTC.

The rearrangement links TRBV29-1 to TRBJ1-5; 7 bases align to TRBD1. Germline V gives CDR1 SQVTM, CDR2 ANQGSEA. The CDR3 length is 14 residues. V trimming: 2 bases; J trimming: 2 bases; junction bases outside the gene matches: 3. CDR3 in DNA: TGCAGCGTTGAATTAGGACAGGGCAATCAGCCCCAGCATTTT. Amino acid sequence: CSVELGQGNQPQHF.

This chain uses TRBV21-1 with TRBJ1-4. TRBV21-1 is assigned pseudogene status. This CDR3 spans 17 amino acids. In nucleotides, the CDR3 is TGTGCCAGCAGCAAAGCGCGGGACCATGCAACTAATGAAAAACTGTTTTTT. Protein: CASSKARDHATNEKLFF.

This clone appeared a few times. The chain uses TRBV10-3 and TRBJ1-2; 7 nucleotides line up with TRBD1. V was clipped by 2 bases and J by 3 bases; unmatched bases: 0. The germline V gene encodes CDR1 ENHRY and CDR2 SYGVKD. There are 13 residues in the CDR3. The CDR3 is CAISETGDYGYTF. CDR3 in DNA: TGTGCCATCAGTGAGACAGGGGACTATGGCTACACCTTC.

CDR3 protein: CASSSIAGVGTGELFF. The DNA for the CDR3 is TGTGCCAGCAGCTCTATAGCGGGGGTAGGAACCGGGGAGCTGTTTTTT. This chain links TRBV7-3 with TRBJ2-2, with TRBD2 identical over 9 bases. V lost 4 bases and J lost 5; bases outside the gene matches: 8. The length of the CDR3 is 16 residues. CDR1 is SGHTA, CDR2 FQGTGA, per germline.

The V gene is TRBV19, the J gene TRBJ2-7; D call uncertain. This CDR3 is built from 13 residues. V lost 3 bases and J lost 4, with 10 bases in between. Looked up from germline, CDR1 is LNHDA and CDR2 is SQIVND (reference sequence). This CDR3 is CASSITPKYEQYF. CDR3 DNA sequence: TGTGCCAGTAGTATCACCCCGAAATACGAGCAGTACTTC.

The genes are TRBV2 and TRBJ2-7; 8 positions agree with TRBD2. The ends lost 2 bases at V and 3 bases at J; junction bases unmatched: 9. The CDR3 spans 16 residues. The V gene's germline CDR1 is SNHLY and CDR2 FYNNEI. CDR3 sequence (DNA): TGTGCCAGCAGTGAACTAGGGCGGGGGGCCTTCTACGAGCAGTACTTC. Protein: CASSELGRGAFYEQYF.

The genes are TRBV5-6 and TRBJ1-2; 9 positions agree with TRBD1. From germline, CDR1 is SGHDT and CDR2 YYEEEE. CDR3 length: 14 residues. V was pared by 0 bases and J by 7 bases, with 4 bases of the junction left unmatched. The DNA of the CDR3 is TGTGCCAGCAGCTTGGGACAGGGGGTTTTTGGCTACACCTTC. Amino acid sequence: CASSLGQGVFGYTF.